This TCR beta chain was documented in a study of T-cell reconstitution after alpha-beta-depleted transplantation in children. Study-wide results and limits: T-cell counts and diversity were attributed mostly to newly produced T cells one year after transplant. From surviving recipient T cells and thymic progenitors came the high day-60 TCRbeta diversity observed in some patients.

Only a few counts were recorded for this clonotype. The antigen is not known. The CDR3 length is 13 residues. V lost 2 bases and J lost 6, with 10 bases in between. Per germline, CDR1 MNHEY and CDR2 SVGAGI. A TCRbeta library incorporating unique molecular identifiers was prepared. TCRdb processed the PCR reads anew with MiXCR; each CDR3 protein has one entry. The table includes approximately 1,000,000 distinct CDR3 sequences, about 29% detected once. The sequence was collected from a boy less than two years old who had a stem cell transplant for SCID, so the T cells may come from the graft donor. J is TRBJ1-1 and V is TRBV6-5; D possibly corresponds to TRBD1 (5 bases). The material sequenced was PBMCs, mostly from graft donor cells, taken 360 days after TCRalphabeta/CD19-depleted stem cell transplant. The CDR3 region is CASSYTQGSEAFF. CDR3 in DNA: TGTGCCAGCAGTTACACTCAGGGCTCTGAAGCTTTCTTT.